Following are 27 T cell receptor beta chains from one sample sequenced in a study of T cell changes during pregnancy in multiple sclerosis. Clones were sequenced by immunoSEQ multiplex PCR, and TCRdb holds only the in-frame ones, with some missing. The repertoire holds 25,000 to 35,000 clones, with 80% to 90% as singletons. This specimen consisted of CD8+ T cells from peripheral blood mononuclear cells, obtained in the second trimester of pregnancy. The receptors stem from a female donor with multiple sclerosis, enrolled in a pregnancy study.

The V and J genes are TRBV15 and TRBJ1-1, with TRBD1 matching over 9 bases. The CDR3 runs 15 residues. CDR1 and CDR2 (germline): LNHNV, YYDKDF (reference sequence). V was clipped by 0 bases and J by 5 bases; unmatched bases: 4. The CDR3 nucleotides are TGTGCCACCAGCAGAGAAACAGGGGGCAGGACTGAAGCTTTCTTT. Amino acid sequence: CATSRETGGRTEAFF. The entire variable domain, with the rest obtained from reference TRBV15 and TRBJ1-1, is as follows: DAMVIQNPRYQVTQFGKPVTLSCSQTLNHNVMYWYQQKSSQAPKLLFHYYDKDFNNEADTPDNFQSRRPNTSFCFLDIRSPGLGDTAMYLCATSRETGGRTEAFFGQGTRLTVV.

The chain couples TRBV4-2 to TRBJ2-1; 9 bases fit TRBD2. The V segment lost 5 bases and the J segment 3 bases; nucleotides outside the gene matches: 5. CDR3 size: 15 residues. Per the germline V gene, CDR1 is LGHNA and CDR2 is YNFKEQ. The CDR3 coding sequence is TGTGCCAGCAGCGAAAGGACTAGCGACTACAATGAGCAGTTCTTC. Protein product: CASSERTSDYNEQFF.

The J gene is TRBJ1-2, the V gene TRBV28; D is perhaps TRBD1 (5 bases). The CDR3 extends over 14 amino acids. V dropped 7 bases and J dropped 0 bases, with 12 bases sitting between them. Looked up from germline, CDR1 is MDHEN and CDR2 is SYDVKM. This chain's CDR3 is CASTPTAANYGYTF. The CDR3 DNA reads as TGTGCCAGCACCCCGACAGCTGCTAACTATGGCTACACCTTC.

The CDR3 coding sequence is TGTGCCAGCAGGCACCCAGGGGGTAACACTGAAGCTTTCTTT. Translated: CASRHPGGNTEAFF. The chain joins TRBV6-6 to TRBJ1-1; TRBD1 matches at 7 bases. The germline V gene encodes CDR1 MNHNY and CDR2 SVGAGI (reference sequence). J was trimmed by 2 bases and V by 6 bases; bases with no gene match: 6. The CDR3 has 14 residues.

The rearrangement uses TRBV2 and TRBJ2-7; possibly TRBD1 for D (6 bases). This CDR3 has 13 residues. The ends were cut back, 6 bases at V and 0 bases at J, with 9 bases in the middle. Germline V gene sequence: CDR1 SNHLY, CDR2 FYNNEI. The CDR3 region is CASRDRSSYEQYF. The CDR3 DNA follows: TGTGCCAGCAGGGACAGATCCTCCTACGAGCAGTACTTC.

The rearrangement joins TRBV27 to TRBJ2-3; the match to TRBD2 covers 11 bases. The CDR3 spans 15 residues. Trimming at V came to 6 bases and at J to 4 bases, leaving 6 bases not matched to a gene. The V gene's germline CDR1 is MNHEY and CDR2 SMNVEV (reference sequence). The CDR3 reads CASRFSGGAPDTQYF. CDR3 bases: TGTGCCAGCAGATTTAGCGGGGGGGCCCCAGATACGCAGTATTTT.

This clone was seen once. The V call is TRBV19, the J call TRBJ2-1; 8 bases are a match to TRBD2. The V segment lost 3 bases and the J segment 5 bases; nucleotides outside the gene matches: 6. Germline assignment: CDR1 LNHDA and CDR2 SQIVND (reference sequence). This CDR3 comprises 15 residues. The CDR3 nucleotides are TGTGCCAGTAGTATTTACCTAGCGGGTAACAATGAGCAGTTCTTC. This gives the protein CASSIYLAGNNEQFF.

The chain has TRBV4-1 and TRBJ2-1, with a possible D match to TRBD1 (6 bases). V was clipped by 0 bases and J by 10 bases, with 19 bases between them. The CDR3 spans 16 residues. The germline CDR1 and CDR2 sequences are MGHRA and YSYEKL. CDR3 protein: CASSQETPTRGGEQFF. The CDR3 DNA sequence: TGCGCCAGCAGCCAAGAAACCCCGACCAGGGGTGGGGAGCAGTTCTTC.

The chain joins TRBV5-4 to TRBJ1-2, with no clear D. Between the trimmed V and J ends, which lost 6 bases and 1 base, there was a span of 10 bases. Germline values: CDR1 SGHNT, CDR2 YYREEE (reference sequence). This CDR3 has 13 amino acids. CDR3 sequence: CASIPGDNYGYTF. CDR3 coding DNA: TGTGCCAGCATACCCGGGGATAACTATGGCTACACCTTC.

This chain joins TRBV7-9 and TRBJ2-1, with TRBD2 identical over 7 bases. With 1 base clipped from V and 6 bases from J, the junction kept 6 bases outside the gene matches. This CDR3 region has 15 residues. From germline, CDR1 is SEHNR and CDR2 FQNEAQ (reference sequence). This CDR3 reads CASSLVPTSVNEQFF. The CDR3 bases are TGTGCCAGCAGCTTAGTGCCCACTAGCGTCAATGAGCAGTTCTTC.

The chain recombines TRBV6-6 with TRBJ1-5; possibly TRBD1 for D (5 bases). The CDR3 contains 15 residues. Per germline, CDR1 MNHNY and CDR2 SVGAGI (reference sequence). V shed 4 bases and J shed 0 bases, with 10 bases lying between them. The DNA of the CDR3 is TGTGCCAGCAGTTCCCAGGGTTATAGCAATCAGCCCCAGCATTTT. It codes for CASSSQGYSNQPQHF.

The chain has TRBV2 and TRBJ2-7; D call uncertain. V gave up 6 bases and J gave up 2 bases, with 5 bases separating them. This CDR3 is built from 11 residues. Germline V lookup: CDR1 SNHLY, CDR2 FYNNEI. CDR3 nucleotide sequence: TGTGCCAGCAGCCCAACCTACGAGCAGTACTTC. Encoded protein: CASSPTYEQYF.

The genes are TRBV9 and TRBJ1-3; D uncertain. Germline V CDR1 and CDR2: SGDLS, YYNGEE. This CDR3 region has 13 residues. Trimming pared 3 bases from V and 4 bases from J, leaving 8 bases between. For the CDR3, the DNA is TGTGCCAGCAGCGGGGCCACCGGAAACACCATATATTTT. Translated, it gives CASSGATGNTIYF.

This chain joins TRBV5-1 and TRBJ2-2, with 7 bases identical to TRBD2. Unmatched junction bases numbered 4, after V lost 3 bases and J lost 5 bases. Per the germline V gene, CDR1 is SGHRS and CDR2 is YFSETQ. This CDR3 contains 14 residues. CDR3 DNA: TGCGCCAGCAGCTCAGCGCGGGAGACCGGGGAGCTGTTTTTT. Protein product: CASSSARETGELFF.

This chain uses TRBV5-5 with TRBJ2-7, with D tentatively TRBD2 (6 bases). The germline gives CDR1 SGHKS, CDR2 YYEKEE (reference sequence). Trimming pared 3 bases from V and 5 bases from J, leaving 15 bases between. CDR3 size: 14 residues. CDR3 bases: TGTGCCAGCAGCTCCGTTGACGGGAGCGACGAGCAGTACTTC. This translates into CASSSVDGSDEQYF.

The chain combines TRBV6-6 with TRBJ1-1; weak D call: TRBD1 (5 bases). Trimming took 7 bases from V and 7 from J, leaving 7 bases between them. This CDR3 is 10 amino acids long. CDR1 MNHNY and CDR2 SVGAGI come from the germline V gene (reference sequence). The CDR3 here is CASKGLEAFF. Written as DNA, the CDR3 is TGTGCCAGCAAGGGGCTTGAAGCTTTCTTT.

The V and J genes are TRBV30 and TRBJ1-3, with D uncertain. Germline CDR1 and CDR2: GTSNPN and SVGIG (reference sequence). CDR3 size: 15 residues. The V gene lost 5 bases and the J gene lost 1 base, with 15 bases spanning the gap. Written as DNA, the CDR3 is TGTGCCTGGCGCCGGCGAGCGGGGTCTGGAAACACCATATATTTT. Amino acids: CAWRRRAGSGNTIYF. Looking up the rest from reference TRBV30 and TRBJ1-3 gives the full variable domain: SQTIHQWPATLVQPVGSPLSLECTVEGTSNPNLYWYRQAAGRGLQLLFYSVGIGQISSEVPQNLSASRPQDRQFILSSKKLLLSDSGFYLCAWRRRAGSGNTIYFGEGSWLTVV.

The chain has TRBV4-1 and TRBJ1-6; 7 bases are shared with TRBD1. The CDR3 is 15 amino acids. Trimming removed 5 bases from V and 10 bases from J; junction bases left unmatched: 11. In germline, CDR1 is MGHRA, CDR2 YSYEKL. CDR3 nucleotides: TGCGCCAGCAGCTCCGACAGGGACTGGGTGTCACCCCTCCACTTT. Amino acids: CASSSDRDWVSPLHF.

The rearrangement joins TRBV28 to TRBJ2-6; no clear D gene. The V and J ends lost 5 bases and 2 bases respectively, with 4 bases between them. The CDR3 extends over 13 amino acids. Per the germline V gene, CDR1 is MDHEN and CDR2 is SYDVKM. The CDR3 loop is CASSRAGANVLTF. In DNA form, the CDR3 reads TGTGCCAGCAGTCGGGCTGGGGCCAACGTCCTGACTTTC.

Here the CDR3 reads CACRTGNYGYTF. CDR3 DNA sequence: TGTGCCTGCCGGACAGGGAACTATGGCTACACCTTC. The chain is built from TRBV27 and TRBJ1-2; TRBD1 matches at 8 bases. There are 12 residues in the CDR3. V was pared by 11 bases and J by 2 bases, with 4 bases of the junction left unmatched. Per the germline V gene, CDR1 is MNHEY and CDR2 is SMNVEV (reference sequence).

The rearrangement links TRBV4-1 to TRBJ2-7, with TRBD1 matching over 9 bases. The CDR3 contains 14 residues. Germline values: CDR1 MGHRA, CDR2 YSYEKL. The V segment lost 6 bases and the J segment 3 bases; nucleotides outside the gene matches: 6. The CDR3 sequence: CASSPGTGSYEQYF. CDR3 in DNA: TGCGCCAGCAGTCCCGGGACAGGGAGCTACGAGCAGTACTTC.

This rearrangement joins TRBV27 to TRBJ2-5; the D gene is possibly TRBD2 (5 bases). Trimming cost V 5 bases and J 7 bases, with 14 bases left between them. Germline V gene sequence: CDR1 MNHEY, CDR2 SMNVEV (reference sequence). CDR3 length equals 13 residues. CDR3 region: CASSIYFEGTQYF. CDR3 DNA: TGTGCCAGCAGTATATATTTCGAGGGGACCCAGTACTTC.

This CDR3 is CASSVGSGAFEQYF. In DNA, the CDR3 is TGTGCCAGCAGCGTAGGTTCAGGGGCGTTCGAGCAGTACTTC. The chain uses TRBV9 and TRBJ2-7; D is perhaps TRBD1 (6 bases). The CDR3 consists of 14 residues. Deletions cut 0 bases from V and 6 bases from J, with 13 bases between. Germline assignment: CDR1 SGDLS and CDR2 YYNGEE.

The chain joins TRBV9 to TRBJ2-2; TRBD2 matches 8 bases. The CDR3 consists of 16 residues. V lost 3 bases and J lost 1; bases outside the gene matches: 5. CDR1 and CDR2 from the germline V gene are SGDLS and YYNGEE. The CDR3: CASSDPGGVNTGELFF. CDR3 DNA sequence: TGTGCCAGCAGCGACCCGGGAGGGGTGAACACCGGGGAGCTGTTTTTT.

The J gene is TRBJ2-7, the V gene TRBV9; the D is unclear. There are 13 residues in the CDR3. Germline-derived CDR1 and CDR2 are SGDLS and YYNGEE. V was trimmed by 0 bases and J by 5 bases, leaving 9 bases between them. DNA for the CDR3: TGTGCCAGCAGCGTAGACTTAGCCCACGAGCAGTACTTC. As protein: CASSVDLAHEQYF.

This chain's CDR3 is CASSQAAGALADTQYF. The CDR3 nucleotides read TGCGCCAGCAGCCAAGCCGCGGGCGCGCTTGCAGATACGCAGTATTTT. The V gene is TRBV4-1, the J gene TRBJ2-3; tentatively, D is TRBD2 (5 bases). Per germline, CDR1 MGHRA and CDR2 YSYEKL. This CDR3 region has 16 residues. V lost 1 base and J 4 bases, leaving 15 bases between the germline ends.

This clone occurred a few times. The V and J genes are TRBV27 and TRBJ2-1, with 9 nucleotides matching TRBD2. Trimming cost V 2 bases and J 1 base; bases outside gene matches: 3. The germline V gene encodes CDR1 MNHEY and CDR2 SMNVEV (reference sequence). This CDR3 has 16 residues. CDR3 in DNA: TGTGCCAGCAGTTTAGCGGGAGGGCCTTCCTACAATGAGCAGTTCTTC. Protein sequence: CASSLAGGPSYNEQFF.